The present T cell receptor (beta chain) was sequenced within a study of early T cells in non-severe SARS-CoV-2 infection. Whole-study context: Sequencing input comprised bulk RNA from unsorted whole blood; chain pairing was not available.

This clonotype was seen ten or more times. Its matching antigen is unknown. General study points: Matching results from VDJdb favored anti-spike CD8 responses, leaving private and CD4 specificities undetected.

TCRdb fed the 5' RACE reads into MiXCR, producing one record per CDR3 protein. The sample contains 20,000 to 25,000 distinct CDR3 sequences, around 4.8% of which appear only once. This TCR was sampled from an adult who was a healthcare worker with PCR-confirmed SARS-CoV-2 infection or an uninfected control (not recorded which). Sequencing was carried out using whole blood.

CDR3: CASRTQGAVTGELFF. The CDR3 DNA sequence: TGTGCCAGCAGGACGCAAGGAGCCGTCACCGGGGAGCTGTTTTTT. The chain is built from TRBV7-2 and TRBJ2-2; D gene unclear. V was cut by 6 bases and J by 4 bases, with 15 bases left in between. The CDR3 sequence is 15 residues long. From germline, CDR1 is SGHTA and CDR2 FQGNSA.